This TCR beta chain is from a study of shared clonotypes between healthy human individuals. CDR1 and CDR2 from the germline V gene are WNHNN and SYGVQD (reference sequence). CDR3 size: 14 residues. Trimming pared 3 bases from V and 0 bases from J, leaving 7 bases between. Libraries were prepared by immunoSEQ multiplex PCR; TCRdb keeps only in-frame clonotypes and omits some of them. Altogether approximately 340,000 clones are present, about 70% being singletons, with the ten largest covering more than 9%. The TCR originated in a man younger than 45 in good health. The gene calls are TRBV10-1 and TRBJ2-3; D unresolved. Input material: memory CD4+ T cells sorted from blood. The subset was: CD45RA-negative fraction. Written as DNA, the CDR3 is TGCGCCAGCAGTGATTCTACTAGCACAGATACGCAGTATTTT. Its protein product is CASSDSTSTDTQYF.